The next 10 T cell receptor beta chains were all read from a single sample in a study of T cell repertoires in cytomegalovirus infection. TCRdb processed the reads anew with MiXCR; each CDR3 protein has one entry. The sample includes about 900,000 distinct CDR3 sequences, approximately 31% of them seen just once. No antigen is known for these receptors. Here the sequenced sample was cultured CD8+ T cells from PBMCs, taken from culture after CMV antigen stimulation. The source is a human donor in good health (CMV status not recorded). Some clones in this sample may be carry-over from other donors' samples.

The chain recombines TRBV20-1 with TRBJ1-5, with 8 bases matching TRBD1. The CDR3 is made up of 14 amino acids. With 7 bases clipped from V and 4 bases from J, the junction kept 9 bases outside the gene matches. The germline V gene has CDR1 DFQATT and CDR2 SNEGSKA (reference sequence). The CDR3 sequence is CSVAQGVANQPQHF. CDR3 nucleotide sequence: TGCAGTGTCGCACAGGGGGTTGCTAATCAGCCCCAGCATTTT.

There are a few counts of this clonotype. This rearrangement joins TRBV7-6 to TRBJ2-1, with a possible D match to TRBD1 (6 bases). Trimming stripped 2 bases from V and 2 bases from J, with 13 bases between. Germline CDR1 is SGHVS and CDR2 is FNYEAQ. CDR3 length equals 16 residues. The CDR3 is CASSLTDRLTYNEQFF. DNA for the CDR3: TGTGCCAGCAGCTTAACGGACAGACTAACCTACAATGAGCAGTTCTTC.

Notes on this clonotype: This may come from a read error, since a much larger clone is one base off. This chain links TRBV6-8 with TRBJ2-2; the match to TRBD1 covers 9 bases. The V segment lost 5 bases and the J segment 0 bases; nucleotides outside the gene matches: 4. The CDR3 is 16 amino acids. The germline V gene has CDR1 MNHGY and CDR2 SAAAGT. Here the CDR3 reads CASSGTGSANTGELFF. Here the CDR3 DNA reads TGTGCCAGCAGTGGGACAGGGTCCGCGAACACCGGGGAGCTGTTTTTT.

This clonotype was seen more than once but under ten times. This chain connects TRBV6-6 to TRBJ1-1; TRBD1 might be the D (5 bases). The CDR3 is 15 residues long. Trimming took off 5 bases at V and 5 bases at J, with 18 bases between the two ends. Germline CDR1 and CDR2: MNHNY and SVGAGI (reference sequence). CDR3 nucleotides: TGTGCCAGCAGTGGCCATCAGGGTTCCGTTACTGAAGCTTTCTTT. Amino acid sequence: CASSGHQGSVTEAFF.

CDR3 amino acids: CASRLQGFTEAFF. In DNA, the CDR3 is TGTGCCAGCAGGCTCCAGGGGTTCACTGAAGCTTTCTTT. J is TRBJ1-1 and V is TRBV28; perhaps TRBD1 as D (6 bases). The CDR3 runs to 13 residues. Germline V lookup: CDR1 MDHEN, CDR2 SYDVKM. Trimming cost V 6 bases and J 4 bases, with 12 bases left between them.

Ten or more counts support this clonotype. The J gene is TRBJ1-1, the V gene TRBV20-1; 7 bases align to TRBD1. The CDR3 runs 14 residues. The V gene end was trimmed by 8 bases and the J gene end by 4 bases; junction bases not matched to a gene: 13. Germline-derived CDR1 and CDR2 are DFQATT and SNEGSKA (reference sequence). The CDR3 region is CSLGGRLHGTEAFF. The CDR3 bases are TGCAGTTTAGGGGGCAGGTTACACGGCACTGAAGCTTTCTTT.

With respect to this clonotype: A junction boundary mismatches the germline segment, possibly from a read error. The rearrangement links TRBV6-5 to TRBJ2-1, with 12 nucleotides matching TRBD2. Germline CDR1 reads MNHEY; CDR2 reads SVGAGI. CDR3 length equals 17 residues. The CDR3 protein is CASSYPTSGGTYNEQLF. The CDR3 coding sequence is TGTGCCAGCAGTTACCCTACTAGCGGGGGGACCTACAATGAGCAGCTCTTC.

The V and J genes are TRBV7-9 and TRBJ1-1, with 7 bases lining up with TRBD1. J gave up 0 bases and V 8 bases, and 9 bases lay outside the gene matches. The CDR3 extends over 15 amino acids. The germline V gene has CDR1 SEHNR and CDR2 FQNEAQ (reference sequence). CDR3 loop: CASVPRQGLNTEAFF. The CDR3 DNA follows: TGTGCCAGCGTTCCTCGACAGGGACTGAACACTGAAGCTTTCTTT.

This clonotype was observed once. The chain combines TRBV20-1 with TRBJ1-1; weak D call: TRBD1 (6 bases). CDR3 length: 15 amino acids. CDR1 and CDR2 from the germline V gene are DFQATT and SNEGSKA (reference sequence). Trimming removed 1 base from V and 4 bases from J, with 16 bases in between. In nucleotides, the CDR3 is TGCAGTGCTAGAGGACGGGGGGCCTGGGTCACTGAAGCTTTCTTT. Residues: CSARGRGAWVTEAFF.

This clonotype was found many times. The gene calls are TRBV6-1 and TRBJ2-2; D may be TRBD2 (5 bases). V lost 4 bases, J lost 0 bases, and 6 bases lay in between. Germline values: CDR1 MNHNS, CDR2 SASEGT. CDR3 size: 14 residues. The CDR3 is CASSAGTNTGELFF. The CDR3 nucleotides read TGTGCCAGCAGTGCCGGGACGAACACCGGGGAGCTGTTTTTT.